The clone carrying this TCR beta chain was seen ten or more times. The antigen is unknown. TCRdb re-analysed the 5' RACE reads in MiXCR, keeping a single row per CDR3 protein. The sample yields 300,000 to 350,000 distinct CDR3 sequences, more than 13% seen once. The record originates from a study of T-cell memory formation after mild COVID-19. Notes on the study in general: For contracting clones, CD4+ ones sat mainly in CM and EM, CD8+ in EMRA.

This CDR3 has 11 amino acids. V lost 7 bases and J lost 7, with 9 bases in between. Germline assignment: CDR1 SGDLS and CDR2 YYNGEE. The clonotype originates from a man between 18 and 35 years old who had mild COVID-19 (a few samples of this study predate the infection). Cell type and time point are not known. The sequencing sample was made of PBMCs or a T cell subset sorted from them (not recorded which). The chain is built from TRBV9 and TRBJ2-4; D is ambiguous. As DNA, the CDR3 is TGTGCCAGCGGAACCGGGAACATTCAGTACTTC. This translates into CASGTGNIQYF.